This TCR beta chain was captured by sequencing in a study of blood T cell repertoires in COVID-19. Study details: Donors in the United States, Italy and Spain gave samples during acute or convalescent COVID-19. PBMCs, B-cell-depleted T cells, or T cells were the source of the cDNA or gDNA that made up the material.

Per the original methods: It was from reference gene primer amplification that nucleated cell counts were estimated. Using immunoSEQ multiplex PCR, the repertoire was profiled, and TCRdb retains in-frame clones only, with some absent. V, J and clone size were drawn from that table, and D and trimming were deduced from the DNA. The sample shows over 40,000 clones, roughly 80% of them seen only once. The germline gives CDR1 SGHKS, CDR2 YYEKEE (reference sequence). The CDR3 totals 15 residues. Trimming cost V 4 bases and J 7 bases; bases outside gene matches: 6. Sequencing was carried out using peripheral blood. This clonotype was obtained from a woman in her fifties or sixties with acute or convalescent COVID-19. The chain combines TRBV5-5 with TRBJ2-1; 12 bases are shared with TRBD2. The chain's CDR3 is CASSQTSGGLNEQFF. In nucleotides, the CDR3 is TGTGCCAGCAGCCAGACTAGCGGGGGCCTTAATGAGCAGTTCTTC.